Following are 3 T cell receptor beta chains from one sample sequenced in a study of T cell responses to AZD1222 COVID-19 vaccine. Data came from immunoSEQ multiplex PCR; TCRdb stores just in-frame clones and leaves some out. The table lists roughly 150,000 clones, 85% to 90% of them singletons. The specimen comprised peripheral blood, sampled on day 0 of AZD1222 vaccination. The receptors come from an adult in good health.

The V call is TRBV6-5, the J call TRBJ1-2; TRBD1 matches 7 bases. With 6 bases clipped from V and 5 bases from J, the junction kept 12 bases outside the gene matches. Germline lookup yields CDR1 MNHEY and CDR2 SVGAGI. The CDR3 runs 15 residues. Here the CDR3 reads CASSDSKGAPYGYTF. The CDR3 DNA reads TGTGCCAGCAGCGATTCCAAGGGGGCACCTTATGGCTACACCTTC.

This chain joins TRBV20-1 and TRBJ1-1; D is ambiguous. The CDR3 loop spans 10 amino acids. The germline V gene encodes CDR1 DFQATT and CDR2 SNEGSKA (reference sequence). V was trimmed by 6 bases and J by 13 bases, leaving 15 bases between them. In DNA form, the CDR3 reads TGCAGTGCCCTGGGAGGGTTAGGTTTCTTT. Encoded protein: CSALGGLGFF.

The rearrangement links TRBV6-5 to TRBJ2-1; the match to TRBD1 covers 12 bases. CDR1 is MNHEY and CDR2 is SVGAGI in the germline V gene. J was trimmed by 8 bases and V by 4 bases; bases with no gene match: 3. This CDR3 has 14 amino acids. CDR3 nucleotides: TGTGCCAGCAGTTCCGGGACAGGGGGCTATGAGCAGTTCTTC. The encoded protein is CASSSGTGGYEQFF.